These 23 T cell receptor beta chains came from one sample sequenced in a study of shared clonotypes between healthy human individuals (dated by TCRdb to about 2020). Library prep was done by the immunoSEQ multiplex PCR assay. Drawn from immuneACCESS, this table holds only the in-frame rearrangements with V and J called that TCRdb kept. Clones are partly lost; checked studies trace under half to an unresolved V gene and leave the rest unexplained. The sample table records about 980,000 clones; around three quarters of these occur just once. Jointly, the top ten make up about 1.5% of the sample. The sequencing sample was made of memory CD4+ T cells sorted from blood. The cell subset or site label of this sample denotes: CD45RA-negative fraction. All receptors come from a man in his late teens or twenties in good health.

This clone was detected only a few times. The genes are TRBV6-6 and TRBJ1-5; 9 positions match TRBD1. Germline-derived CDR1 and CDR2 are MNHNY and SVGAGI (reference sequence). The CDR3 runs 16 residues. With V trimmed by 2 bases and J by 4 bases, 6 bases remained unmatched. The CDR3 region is CASSYTDRGGNQPQHF. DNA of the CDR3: TGTGCCAGCAGTTACACGGACAGGGGTGGAAATCAGCCCCAGCATTTT.

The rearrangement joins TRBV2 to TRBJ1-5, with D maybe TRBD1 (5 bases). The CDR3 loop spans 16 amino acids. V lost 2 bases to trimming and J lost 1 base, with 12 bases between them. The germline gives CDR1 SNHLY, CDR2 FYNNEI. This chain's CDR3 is CASSERSGTSNQPQHF. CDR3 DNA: TGTGCCAGCAGTGAACGGTCAGGGACGAGCAATCAGCCCCAGCATTTT. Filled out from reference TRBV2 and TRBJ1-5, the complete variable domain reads EPEVTQTPSHQVTQMGQEVILRCVPISNHLYFYWYRQILGQKVEFLVSFYNNEISEKSEIFDDQFSVERPDGSNFTLKIRSTKLEDSAMYFCASSERSGTSNQPQHFGDGTRLSIL.

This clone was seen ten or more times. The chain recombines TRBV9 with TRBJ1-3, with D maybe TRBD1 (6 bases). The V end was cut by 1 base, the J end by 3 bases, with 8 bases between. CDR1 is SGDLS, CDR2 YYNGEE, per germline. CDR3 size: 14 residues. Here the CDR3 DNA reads TGTGCCAGCAGCGTAACAGGGAGTGGAAACACCATATATTTT. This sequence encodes CASSVTGSGNTIYF.

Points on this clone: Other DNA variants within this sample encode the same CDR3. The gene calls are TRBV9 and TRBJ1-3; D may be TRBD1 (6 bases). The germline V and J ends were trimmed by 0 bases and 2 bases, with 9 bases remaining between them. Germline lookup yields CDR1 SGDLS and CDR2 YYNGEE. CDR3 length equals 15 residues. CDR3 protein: CASSVEGGTGNTIYF. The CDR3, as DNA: TGTGCCAGCAGCGTAGAAGGGGGAACTGGAAACACCATATATTTT.

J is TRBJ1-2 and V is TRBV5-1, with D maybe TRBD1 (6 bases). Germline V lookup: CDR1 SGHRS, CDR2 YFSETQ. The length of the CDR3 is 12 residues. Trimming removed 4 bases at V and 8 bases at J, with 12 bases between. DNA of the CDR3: TGCGCCAGCAGCCAACAGGGAGAGGGCTACACCTTC. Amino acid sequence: CASSQQGEGYTF.

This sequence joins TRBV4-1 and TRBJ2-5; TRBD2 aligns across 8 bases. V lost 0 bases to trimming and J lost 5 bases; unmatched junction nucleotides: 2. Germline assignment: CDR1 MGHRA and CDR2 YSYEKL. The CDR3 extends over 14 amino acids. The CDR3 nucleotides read TGCGCCAGCAGCCAAGATGGCGGGGGGGAGACCCAGTACTTC. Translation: CASSQDGGGETQYF.

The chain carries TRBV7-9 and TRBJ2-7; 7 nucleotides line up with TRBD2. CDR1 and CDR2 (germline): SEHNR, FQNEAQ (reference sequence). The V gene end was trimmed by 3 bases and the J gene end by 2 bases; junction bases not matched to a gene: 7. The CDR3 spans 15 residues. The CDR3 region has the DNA TGTGCCAGCAGCTTGGGAGGGGAATTTCCCTACGAGCAGTACTTC. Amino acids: CASSLGGEFPYEQYF.

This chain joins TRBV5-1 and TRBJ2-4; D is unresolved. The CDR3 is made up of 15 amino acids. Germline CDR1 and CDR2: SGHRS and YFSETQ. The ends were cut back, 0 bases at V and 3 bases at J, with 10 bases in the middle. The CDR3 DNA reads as TGCGCCAGCAGCTTGGATACGGGTGACAAAAACATTCAGTACTTC. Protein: CASSLDTGDKNIQYF.

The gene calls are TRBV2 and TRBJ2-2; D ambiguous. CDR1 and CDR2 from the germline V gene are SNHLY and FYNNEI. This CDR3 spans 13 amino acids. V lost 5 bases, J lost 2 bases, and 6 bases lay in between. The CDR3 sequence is CASSQENTGELFF. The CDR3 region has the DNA TGTGCCAGCAGTCAGGAAAACACCGGGGAGCTGTTTTTT.

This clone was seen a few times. DNA for the CDR3: TGTGCCACCAGCAGAGACACTAGCGGGGCCTACGAGCAGTACTTC. It codes for CATSRDTSGAYEQYF. V is TRBV15 and J is TRBJ2-7; 10 positions match TRBD2. The V gene end was trimmed by 0 bases and the J gene end by 2 bases; junction bases not matched to a gene: 1. Germline V gene sequence: CDR1 LNHNV, CDR2 YYDKDF (reference sequence). This CDR3 region has 15 residues.

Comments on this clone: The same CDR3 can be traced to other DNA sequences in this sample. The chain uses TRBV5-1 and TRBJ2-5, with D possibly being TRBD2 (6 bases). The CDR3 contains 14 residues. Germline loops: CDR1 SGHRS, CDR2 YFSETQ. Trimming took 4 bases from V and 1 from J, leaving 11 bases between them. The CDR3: CASSLGGAQETQYF. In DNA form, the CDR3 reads TGCGCCAGCAGCCTGGGCGGGGCCCAAGAGACCCAGTACTTC.

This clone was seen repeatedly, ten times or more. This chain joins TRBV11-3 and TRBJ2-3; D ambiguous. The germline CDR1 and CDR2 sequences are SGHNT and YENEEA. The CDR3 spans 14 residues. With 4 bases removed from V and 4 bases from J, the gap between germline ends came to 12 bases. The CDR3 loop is CASSSPRFPDTQYF. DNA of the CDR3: TGTGCCAGCAGCTCCCCCCGCTTTCCAGATACGCAGTATTTT.

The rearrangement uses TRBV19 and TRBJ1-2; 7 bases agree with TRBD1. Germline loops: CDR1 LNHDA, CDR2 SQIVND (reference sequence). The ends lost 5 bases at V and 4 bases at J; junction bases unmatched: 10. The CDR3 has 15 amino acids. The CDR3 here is CASSLQGMGGYGYTF. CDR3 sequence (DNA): TGTGCCAGTAGTCTACAGGGGATGGGCGGCTATGGCTACACCTTC.

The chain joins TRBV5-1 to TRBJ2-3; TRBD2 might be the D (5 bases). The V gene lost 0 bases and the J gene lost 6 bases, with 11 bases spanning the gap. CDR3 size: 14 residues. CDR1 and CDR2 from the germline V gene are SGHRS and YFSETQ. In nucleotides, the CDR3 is TGCGCCAGCAGCTTGGCTAGCCCCGGGGATACGCAGTATTTT. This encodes CASSLASPGDTQYF.

Written as DNA, the CDR3 is TGTGCCAGCAGCCATCTCCAAGGGTACACCGGGGAGCTGTTTTTT. It is translated as CASSHLQGYTGELFF. The chain couples TRBV7-9 to TRBJ2-2; no clear D. V lost 5 bases, J lost 3 bases, and 13 bases lay in between. CDR3 size: 15 residues. CDR1 is SEHNR, CDR2 FQNEAQ, per germline (reference sequence).

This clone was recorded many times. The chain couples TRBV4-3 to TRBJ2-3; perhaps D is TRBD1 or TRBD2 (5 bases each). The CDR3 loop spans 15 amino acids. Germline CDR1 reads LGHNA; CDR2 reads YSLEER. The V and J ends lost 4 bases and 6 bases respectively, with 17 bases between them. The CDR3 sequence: CASSPGSPWGDTQYF. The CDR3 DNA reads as TGCGCCAGCAGCCCCGGTTCCCCGTGGGGGGATACGCAGTATTTT.

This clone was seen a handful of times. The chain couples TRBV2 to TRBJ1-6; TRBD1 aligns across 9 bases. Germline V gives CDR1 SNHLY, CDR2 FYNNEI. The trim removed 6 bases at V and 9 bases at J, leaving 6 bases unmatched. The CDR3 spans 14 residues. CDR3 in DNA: TGTGCCAGCAGGGGGGGACAGGGTAGTTCACCCCTCCACTTT. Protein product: CASRGGQGSSPLHF.

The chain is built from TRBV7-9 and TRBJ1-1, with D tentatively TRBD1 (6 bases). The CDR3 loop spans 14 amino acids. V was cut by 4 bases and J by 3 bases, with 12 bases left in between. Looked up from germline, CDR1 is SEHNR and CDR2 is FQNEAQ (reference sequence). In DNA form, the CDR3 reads TGTGCCAGCAGCTCCAAGGGGGGGGACACTGAAGCTTTCTTT. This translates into CASSSKGGDTEAFF.

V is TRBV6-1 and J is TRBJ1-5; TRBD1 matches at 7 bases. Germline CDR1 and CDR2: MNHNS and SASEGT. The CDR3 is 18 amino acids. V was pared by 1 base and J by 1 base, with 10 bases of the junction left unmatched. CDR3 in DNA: TGTGCCAGCAGTGAAGTGGGTCAATTGGACAGGAGCAATCAGCCCCAGCATTTT. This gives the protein CASSEVGQLDRSNQPQHF.

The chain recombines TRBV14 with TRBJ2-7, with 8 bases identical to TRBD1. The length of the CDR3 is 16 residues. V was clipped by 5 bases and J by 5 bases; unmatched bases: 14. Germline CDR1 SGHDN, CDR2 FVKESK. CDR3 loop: CASSATWTGTKDEQYF. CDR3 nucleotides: TGTGCCAGCAGCGCGACCTGGACAGGGACAAAGGACGAGCAGTACTTC.

CDR3 sequence: CASSDRGYSGNTIYF. CDR3 DNA sequence: TGTGCCAGCAGTGACAGGGGGTACTCTGGAAACACCATATATTTT. This chain joins TRBV2 and TRBJ1-3, with TRBD1 matching 7 bases. This CDR3 region has 15 residues. Losses at the gene ends were 3 bases for V and 0 bases for J; bases not matched to a gene: 2. Germline V gene sequence: CDR1 SNHLY, CDR2 FYNNEI.

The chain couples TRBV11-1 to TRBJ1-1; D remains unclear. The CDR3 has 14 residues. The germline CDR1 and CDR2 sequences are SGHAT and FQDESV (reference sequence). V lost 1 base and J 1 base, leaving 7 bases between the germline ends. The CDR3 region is CASSLEGKNTEAFF. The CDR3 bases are TGTGCCAGCAGCTTAGAGGGTAAGAACACTGAAGCTTTCTTT.

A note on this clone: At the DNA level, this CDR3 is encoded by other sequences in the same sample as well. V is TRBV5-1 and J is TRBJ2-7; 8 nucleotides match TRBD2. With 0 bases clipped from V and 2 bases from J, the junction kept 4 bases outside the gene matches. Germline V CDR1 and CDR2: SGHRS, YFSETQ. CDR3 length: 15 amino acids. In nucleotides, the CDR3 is TGCGCCAGCAGCTTGGGGGGACTAGGGACCTACGAGCAGTACTTC. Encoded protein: CASSLGGLGTYEQYF.